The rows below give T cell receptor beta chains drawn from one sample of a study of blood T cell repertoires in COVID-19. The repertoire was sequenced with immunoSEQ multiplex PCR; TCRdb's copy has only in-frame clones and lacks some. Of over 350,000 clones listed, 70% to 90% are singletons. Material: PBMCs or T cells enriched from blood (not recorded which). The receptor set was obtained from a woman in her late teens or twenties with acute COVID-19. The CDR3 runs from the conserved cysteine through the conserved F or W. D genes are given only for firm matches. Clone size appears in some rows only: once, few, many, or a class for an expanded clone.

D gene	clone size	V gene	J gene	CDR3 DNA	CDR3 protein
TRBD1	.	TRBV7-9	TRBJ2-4	TGTGCCAGCAGCTTAATTTCCCGGACAGGCCTGCGCATTCAGTACTTC	CASSLISRTGLRIQYF
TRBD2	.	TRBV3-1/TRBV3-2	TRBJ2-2	TGTGCCAGCAGCTACCGGACTAGCGGGGGGACCGGGGAGCTGTTTTTT	CASSYRTSGGTGELFF
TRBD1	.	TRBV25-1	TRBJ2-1	TGTGCCAGCGAGACAGGGATTTACAATGAGCAGTTCTTC	CASETGIYNEQFF
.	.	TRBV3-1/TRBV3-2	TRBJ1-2	TGTGCCAGCAGCCAAGCACTCGGGGATGGCTACACCTTC	CASSQALGDGYTF
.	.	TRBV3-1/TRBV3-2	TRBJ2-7	TGTGCCAGCAGCCACCGGGAAAGGATGGGCGAGCAGTACTTC	CASSHRERMGEQYF
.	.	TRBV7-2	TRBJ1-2	TGTGCCAGCAGCTTAACAAGGGGAAATGGCTACACCTTC	CASSLTRGNGYTF
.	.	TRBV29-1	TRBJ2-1	TGCAGCGTTGAGGTTCGAGGCAATGAGCAGTTCTTC	CSVEVRGNEQFF
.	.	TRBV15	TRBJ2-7	TGTGCCACCAGCAGAATTCCAGGGGCCCACGAGCAGTACTTC	CATSRIPGAHEQYF
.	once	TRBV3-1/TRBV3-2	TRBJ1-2	TGTGCCAGCAGAGACCGGGACAAACCTGGCTACACCTTC	CASRDRDKPGYTF
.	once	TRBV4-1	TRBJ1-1	TGCGCCAGCAGCCAAGGGGGGCTTGAAGCTTTCTTT	CASSQGGLEAFF
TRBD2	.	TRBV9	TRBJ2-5	TGTGCCAGCAGCGTAGGGGTGGTGCGGGAGAGGTCGGAGACCCAGTACTTC	CASSVGVVRERSETQYF
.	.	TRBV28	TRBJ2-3	TGTGCCAGCAGTTCGCCTAGTCGCTCTGTAACAGATACGCAGTATTTT	CASSSPSRSVTDTQYF
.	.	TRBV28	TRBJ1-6	TGTGCCAGCAGTAGAAGGGGATCACCCCTCCACTTT	CASSRRGSPLHF
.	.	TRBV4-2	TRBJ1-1	TGTGCCAGCAGCCACTTTCCGTCGGGTGAAGCTTTCTTT	CASSHFPSGEAFF
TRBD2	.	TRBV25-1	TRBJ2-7	TGTGCCACCGGACTAGCGGGGGGCTACGAGCAGTACTTC	CATGLAGGYEQYF
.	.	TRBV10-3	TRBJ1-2	TGTGCCATCAGTACCCAGGGCGGCTATGGCTACACCTTC	CAISTQGGYGYTF
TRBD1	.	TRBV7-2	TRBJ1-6	TGTGCCAGCGAAACAGGGGATGGATCACCCCTCCACTTT	CASETGDGSPLHF
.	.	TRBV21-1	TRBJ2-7	TGTGCCAGCAGCTCTCGAGGTCGGACAGGGGAGTACGAGCAGTACTTC	CASSSRGRTGEYEQYF
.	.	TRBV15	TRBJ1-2	TGTGCCACCAGCAGTAAGCAACGCCTTGGCTACACCTTC	CATSSKQRLGYTF
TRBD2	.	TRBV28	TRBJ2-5	TGTGCCAGCAGTTCCTTCTTTAGCGGGGAGGGCCGGGAGACCCAGTACTTC	CASSSFFSGEGRETQYF
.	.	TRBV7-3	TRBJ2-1	TGTGCCAGCAGAAGACTAGGCTTAGACCAGTTCTTC	CASRRLGLDQFF
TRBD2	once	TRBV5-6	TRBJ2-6	TGTGCCAGCAGCATAAGACTAGCGGGAGGGCCTGGGGCCAACGTCCTGACTTTC	CASSIRLAGGPGANVLTF
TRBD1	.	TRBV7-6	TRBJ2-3	TGTGCCAGCAGCATGGGACAGGGATCTACAGATACGCAGTATTTT	CASSMGQGSTDTQYF
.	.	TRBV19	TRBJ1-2	TGTGCCAGTAGTATAGAGGGGGGACGCTCCGGCGGCTACACCTTC	CASSIEGGRSGGYTF
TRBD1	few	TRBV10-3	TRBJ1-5	TGTGCCATCAGTGATGGTGTGGGACAGGGTCAGCCCCAGCATTTT	CAISDGVGQGQPQHF
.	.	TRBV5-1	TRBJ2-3	TGCGCCAGCAGCCGGGCACGGGGTGTAGATACGCAGTATTTT	CASSRARGVDTQYF
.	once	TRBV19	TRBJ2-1	TGTGCCAGTAACATAGGTCTAGGCCGGTACAATGAGCAGTTCTTC	CASNIGLGRYNEQFF
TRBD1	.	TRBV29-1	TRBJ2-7	TGCAGCGTTGCGGGACAGGGACCCTACGAGCAGTACTTC	CSVAGQGPYEQYF
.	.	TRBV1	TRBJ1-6	TGCACCAGCAGCCAAGTGGTACAGGGTCCAATTAAGCTTGATTCACCCCTCCACTTT	CTSSQVVQGPIKLDSPLHF
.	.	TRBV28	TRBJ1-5	TGTGCCAGCAGTTCGGGGAGGAATCAGCCCCAGCATTTT	CASSSGRNQPQHF
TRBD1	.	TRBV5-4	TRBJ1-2	TGTGCCAGCAGCTTGGACCGGGACAGGGTCTATGGCTACACCTTC	CASSLDRDRVYGYTF
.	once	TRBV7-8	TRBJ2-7	TGTGCCAGCAGCCCCCCAAACGGGGCCTACGAGCAGTACTTC	CASSPPNGAYEQYF
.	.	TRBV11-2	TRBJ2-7	TGTGCCAGCAGCTTAGGGACTGTCCCCTACGAGCAGTACTTC	CASSLGTVPYEQYF
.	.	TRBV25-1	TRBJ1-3	TGTGCCAGCGGGGGACTCTCTGGAAACACCATATATTTT	CASGGLSGNTIYF
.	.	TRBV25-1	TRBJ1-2	TGTGCCAGCAGTGCGGGGTTGGGTGGCTACACCTTC	CASSAGLGGYTF
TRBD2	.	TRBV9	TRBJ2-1	TGTGCCAGCAGCTCCCCACTAGCGGGGGAATATTACAATGAGCAGTTCTTC	CASSSPLAGEYYNEQFF
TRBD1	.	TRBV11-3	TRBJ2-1	TGTGCCAGCAGCGTGGACAGGGCCTACAATGAGCAGTTCTTC	CASSVDRAYNEQFF
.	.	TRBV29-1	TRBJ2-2	TGCAGCGTTGGTGGGCGCGGGGAGCTGTTTTTT	CSVGGRGELFF
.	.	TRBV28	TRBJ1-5	TGTGCCAGCATCAAACCCCAGGCTAGCAATCAGCCCCAGCATTTT	CASIKPQASNQPQHF
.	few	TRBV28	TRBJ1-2	TGTGCCAGCTACAGGGTAAACTATGGCTACACCTTC	CASYRVNYGYTF
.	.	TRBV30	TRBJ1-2	TGTGCCTGGAGCATTGACAGTCCGGTTGAGGGCTACACCTTC	CAWSIDSPVEGYTF
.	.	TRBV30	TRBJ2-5	TGTGCCTGGAGTTCCCTTGGGGCTGCCCAAGAGACCCAGTACTTC	CAWSSLGAAQETQYF
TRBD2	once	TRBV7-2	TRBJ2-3	TGTGCCAGCAGCTTAGGTCGGGAGGGGGTATATACGCAGTATTTT	CASSLGREGVYTQYF
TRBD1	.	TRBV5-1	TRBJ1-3	TGCGCCAGCAGCGGGGGACAGACGGGAAACACCATATATTTT	CASSGGQTGNTIYF
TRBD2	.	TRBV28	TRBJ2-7	TGTGCCAGCAGTCGGGAGACTAGCGGGAGTCCCTACGAGCAGTACTTC	CASSRETSGSPYEQYF
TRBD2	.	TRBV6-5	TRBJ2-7	TGTGCCAGCAGGCGTAGCGGGGGGGCCTTGGACGAGCAGTACTTC	CASRRSGGALDEQYF